These 11 T cell receptor beta chains originate from one sample sequenced in a study of beta chain features in type 1 diabetes. Every bit of the isolated RNA underwent reverse transcription, so sequencing read expressed TCRB transcripts. This table comes from immunoSEQ multiplex PCR, and its TCRdb copy is limited to in-frame clones, with some not included. The sample includes 130,000 to 150,000 clones, about 51% of them seen just once. Sample: Tregs from blood. These TCRs come from a man younger than 30 in good health.

The sample holds a few counts of this clone. V and J are TRBV21-1 and TRBJ2-3; TRBD2 is taken as the D call from the table, unchecked against the DNA. TRBV21-1 is labeled a pseudogene. CDR3 length: 17 residues. The CDR3 nucleotides are TGTGCCAGCTGGCCTAGCGGGAGGGCCGAATGCGCAGATACGCAGTATTTT. As protein: CASWPSGRAECADTQYF.

The J gene is TRBJ1-1, the V gene TRBV6-6, with D possibly TRBD1 on 5 matching bases. The germline V gene has CDR1 MNHNY and CDR2 SVGAGI (reference sequence). V dropped 5 bases and J dropped 6 bases, with 13 bases sitting between them. CDR3 length: 13 residues. The CDR3 loop reads CASSRGARAEAFF. The CDR3, as DNA: TGTGCCAGCAGTAGGGGTGCTCGCGCTGAAGCTTTCTTT.

The gene calls are TRBV15 and TRBJ2-1; TRBD1 is a possible D gene (5 bases). V was pared by 0 bases and J by 6 bases, with 18 bases between. Germline V lookup: CDR1 LNHNV, CDR2 YYDKDF (reference sequence). This CDR3 contains 17 residues. In DNA, the CDR3 is TGTGCCACCAGCAGAGAGTCTACAGGTTGGGGTGTCAATGAGCAGTTCTTC. Protein: CATSRESTGWGVNEQFF.

The chain carries TRBV28 and TRBJ1-5; D is unresolved. Trimming removed 3 bases from V and 7 bases from J, with 7 bases in between. The CDR3 is 12 amino acids. Germline-derived CDR1 and CDR2 are MDHEN and SYDVKM. CDR3 amino acids: CASSFRVQPQHF. CDR3 nucleotide sequence: TGTGCCAGCAGTTTTCGGGTGCAGCCCCAGCATTTT.

This clone was counted only a few times. The chain combines TRBV6-1 with TRBJ1-2; no firm D call. Germline V gene data show CDR1 as MNHNS and CDR2 as SASEGT. V was trimmed by 6 bases and J by 0 bases, leaving 8 bases between them. The length of the CDR3 is 13 residues. CDR3 nucleotide sequence: TGTGCCAGCAGCCCGTCGGCTAACTATGGCTACACCTTC. This codes for CASSPSANYGYTF.

This clone appeared a few times. The chain is built from TRBV6-5 and TRBJ2-7; no clear D. There are 11 residues in the CDR3. Trimming removed 4 bases from V and 2 bases from J, with 3 bases in between. Per germline, CDR1 MNHEY and CDR2 SVGAGI. This CDR3 is CASSSAYEQYF. The CDR3 DNA reads TGTGCCAGCAGTTCAGCCTACGAGCAGTACTTC.

In this sample, this clone turned up a few times. This sequence joins TRBV7-6 and TRBJ1-3, with D possibly matching TRBD1 (6 bases). V lost 5 bases, J lost 0 bases, and 23 bases lay in between. Germline CDR1 is SGHVS and CDR2 is FNYEAQ. The CDR3 has 19 amino acids. CDR3 DNA: TGTGCCAGCAGCCCCCTTAGAGGGACACCAGACTTCTCTGGAAACACCATATATTTT. This gives the protein CASSPLRGTPDFSGNTIYF.

The chain combines TRBV9 with TRBJ2-7, with no clear D. Trimming shortened V by 0 bases and J by 6 bases, and 10 bases separated the two germline ends. CDR1 is SGDLS and CDR2 is YYNGEE in the germline V gene. The length of the CDR3 is 13 residues. CDR3 in DNA: TGTGCCAGCAGCGTAGGGCTAGTCGGCGAGCAGTACTTC. Its translation: CASSVGLVGEQYF.

This clone was seen once. V is TRBV9 and J is TRBJ1-3; unclear D gene. Deletions cut 0 bases from V and 0 bases from J, with 7 bases between. Germline V gene data show CDR1 as SGDLS and CDR2 as YYNGEE. The CDR3 has 15 amino acids. CDR3 loop: CASSVVEDSGNTIYF. CDR3 sequence (DNA): TGTGCCAGCAGCGTAGTGGAGGACTCTGGAAACACCATATATTTT.

The V gene is TRBV5-1, the J gene TRBJ1-2; 10 positions agree with TRBD1. V shed 0 bases, J shed 4 bases, and the junction held 6 bases outside the gene matches. The germline gives CDR1 SGHRS, CDR2 YFSETQ. CDR3 length: 16 residues. Here the CDR3 DNA reads TGCGCCAGCAGCTTGGCCGGGGGACAGGGGAGCTATGGCTACACCTTC. Translation gives CASSLAGGQGSYGYTF.

This clone was seen only a few times. The chain is built from TRBV28 and TRBJ2-1; the D is unclear. V was cut by 4 bases and J by 4 bases, with 11 bases left in between. This CDR3 contains 14 residues. Germline lookup yields CDR1 MDHEN and CDR2 SYDVKM. The CDR3, as DNA: TGTGCCAGCAGTTCCCATCAATTTTACAATGAGCAGTTCTTC. Amino acids: CASSSHQFYNEQFF.